This TCR beta chain was found in a study of T cells in Graves' hyperthyroidism and ophthalmopathy. Patients affected by ophthalmopathy presented a Clinical Activity Score of at least 3, a NOSPECS grade of at least 4, and disease duration below 3 months. From approximately 9.1 ml of fresh peripheral blood, PBMCs were isolated. From RNA transcripts, TCR beta CDR3 regions were amplified. First-round RT-PCR targeting the TCR CDR3 was performed with the HTBI primer set. TCRdb analysed the multiplex PCR reads with MiXCR anew, one entry per CDR3 protein. The sample contains about 410,000 distinct CDR3 sequences, over 12% of which appear only once. Trimming stripped 5 bases from V and 6 bases from J, with 11 bases between. The germline V gene has CDR1 SGHAT and CDR2 FQDESV (reference sequence). The CDR3 extends over 12 amino acids. This clonotype has ten or more counts.

The TCR comes from a young man with Graves' ophthalmopathy. This rearrangement joins TRBV11-1 to TRBJ2-7; D is perhaps TRBD1 (5 bases). The sample taken for sequencing was blood. CDR3 protein: CASSLQGSEQYF. As DNA, the CDR3 is TGTGCCAGCAGCCTCCAGGGAAGCGAGCAGTACTTC.